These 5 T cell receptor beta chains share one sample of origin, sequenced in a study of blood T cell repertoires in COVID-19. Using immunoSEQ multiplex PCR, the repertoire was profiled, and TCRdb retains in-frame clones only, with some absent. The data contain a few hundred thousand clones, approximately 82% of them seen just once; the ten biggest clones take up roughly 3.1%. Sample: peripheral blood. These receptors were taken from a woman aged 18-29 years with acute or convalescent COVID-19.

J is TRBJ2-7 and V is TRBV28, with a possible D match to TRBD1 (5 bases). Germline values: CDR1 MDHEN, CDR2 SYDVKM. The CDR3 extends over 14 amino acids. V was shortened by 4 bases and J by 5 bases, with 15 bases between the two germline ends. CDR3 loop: CASSSARVEDEQYF. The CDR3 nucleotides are TGTGCCAGCAGTTCGGCCAGGGTAGAGGACGAGCAGTACTTC.

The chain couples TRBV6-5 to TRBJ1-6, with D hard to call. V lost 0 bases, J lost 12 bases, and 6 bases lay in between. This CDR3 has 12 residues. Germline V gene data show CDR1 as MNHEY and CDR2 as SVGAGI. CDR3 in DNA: TGTGCCAGCAGTTACTCCACCGGACCCCTCCACTTT. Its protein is CASSYSTGPLHF.

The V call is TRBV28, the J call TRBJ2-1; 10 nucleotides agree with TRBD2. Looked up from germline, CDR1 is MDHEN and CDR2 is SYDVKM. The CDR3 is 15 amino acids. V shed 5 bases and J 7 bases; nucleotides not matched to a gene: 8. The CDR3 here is CASSPSGRAGNEQFF. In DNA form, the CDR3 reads TGTGCCAGCAGTCCGAGCGGGAGGGCCGGGAATGAGCAGTTCTTC.

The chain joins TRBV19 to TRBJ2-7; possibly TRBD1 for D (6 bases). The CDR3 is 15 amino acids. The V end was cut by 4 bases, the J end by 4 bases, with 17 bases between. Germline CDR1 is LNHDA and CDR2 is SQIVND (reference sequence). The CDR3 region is CASSRTDYTSYEQYF. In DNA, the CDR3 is TGTGCCAGTAGTAGGACAGACTACACCTCTTACGAGCAGTACTTC.

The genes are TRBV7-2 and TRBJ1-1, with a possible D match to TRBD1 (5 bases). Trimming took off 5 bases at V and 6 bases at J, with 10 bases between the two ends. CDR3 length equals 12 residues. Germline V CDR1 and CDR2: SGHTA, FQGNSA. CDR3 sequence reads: CASSPRVAEAFF. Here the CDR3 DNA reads TGTGCCAGCAGCCCCAGGGTCGCTGAAGCTTTCTTT.